The 17 T cell receptor beta chains listed next were all sequenced from one sample in a study of blood T cell repertoires in COVID-19. Repertoires were generated with immunoSEQ multiplex PCR, while TCRdb's copy carries only in-frame clones and drops some. Of approximately 280,000 clones in the sample, around 84% were seen once. Sample: peripheral blood. Every receptor here comes from a human donor with COVID-19, enrolled during active disease. The donor label of this sample is uncertain.

The chain carries TRBV19 and TRBJ2-2; no definite D call. V was shortened by 7 bases and J by 0 bases, with 3 bases between the two germline ends. Germline CDR1 LNHDA, CDR2 SQIVND (reference sequence). This CDR3 has 12 amino acids. CDR3 sequence (DNA): TGTGCCAGTACGGCGAACACCGGGGAGCTGTTTTTT. As protein: CASTANTGELFF.

This clone was picked up many times. V is TRBV9 and J is TRBJ2-2; tentatively, D is TRBD2 (6 bases). CDR1 and CDR2 from the germline V gene are SGDLS and YYNGEE. The CDR3 spans 14 residues. The V and J ends lost 2 bases and 4 bases respectively, with 9 bases between them. CDR3 sequence reads: CASSVGGSTGELFF. The CDR3, as DNA: TGTGCCAGCAGCGTTGGGGGGAGCACCGGGGAGCTGTTTTTT.

The chain has TRBV28 and TRBJ1-2, with 8 bases aligning to TRBD1. Germline-derived CDR1 and CDR2 are MDHEN and SYDVKM. With V trimmed by 6 bases and J by 8 bases, 11 bases remained unmatched. The CDR3 is made up of 14 amino acids. CDR3 nucleotide sequence: TGTGCCAGCAGACCGGACAGGGATGTGGGGGGCTACACCTTC. Protein product: CASRPDRDVGGYTF.

The chain employs TRBV29-1 and TRBJ2-1, with 15 bases lining up with TRBD2. The CDR3 spans 14 residues. Germline loops: CDR1 SQVTM, CDR2 ANQGSEA. V was pared by 5 bases and J by 14 bases, with 10 bases of the junction left unmatched. CDR3 DNA: TGCAGCGTTTCCCGGACTAGCGGGAGGGCCTCAGAGTTCTTC. It encodes CSVSRTSGRASEFF.

This chain joins TRBV5-8 and TRBJ2-4; possible D gene TRBD1, 5 bases. Trimming cost V 1 base and J 1 base, with 9 bases left between them. Germline V gene data show CDR1 as SGHTS and CDR2 as YDEGEE. CDR3 length: 15 residues. CDR3 amino acids: CASSLQPGAKNIQYF. The DNA for the CDR3 is TGTGCCAGCAGCTTGCAACCAGGGGCCAAAAACATTCAGTACTTC.

The rearrangement uses TRBV7-3 and TRBJ2-1, with D perhaps TRBD2 (5 bases). Germline V gene sequence: CDR1 SGHTA, CDR2 FQGTGA. Trimming pared 4 bases from V and 5 bases from J, leaving 18 bases between. The CDR3 loop spans 16 amino acids. In nucleotides, the CDR3 is TGTGCCAGCAGCTCCTCGGACTTGGGTGTCGACAATGAGCAGTTCTTC. Residues: CASSSSDLGVDNEQFF.

The V and J genes are TRBV5-6 and TRBJ2-5, with D tentatively TRBD2 (7 bases). The ends were cut back, 4 bases at V and 4 bases at J, with 11 bases in the middle. The CDR3 is 13 amino acids. The germline V gene has CDR1 SGHDT and CDR2 YYEEEE. The CDR3 loop reads CASSPRGGETQYF. CDR3 in DNA: TGTGCCAGCAGCCCGAGGGGGGGAGAGACCCAGTACTTC.

The rearrangement joins TRBV19 to TRBJ2-1; D is possibly TRBD1 (5 bases). Germline V gene sequence: CDR1 LNHDA, CDR2 SQIVND (reference sequence). Deletions cut 3 bases from V and 1 base from J, with 10 bases between. The CDR3 is 15 residues long. The chain's CDR3 is CASSIDSNSYNEQFF. The CDR3 DNA follows: TGTGCCAGTAGTATTGACAGCAATTCCTACAATGAGCAGTTCTTC.

The V and J genes are TRBV19 and TRBJ1-5; D might be TRBD1 (6 bases). The V gene lost 0 bases and the J gene lost 1 base, with 13 bases spanning the gap. Per the germline V gene, CDR1 is LNHDA and CDR2 is SQIVND (reference sequence). The length of the CDR3 is 17 residues. CDR3 DNA: TGTGCCAGTAGTATAGACGGCAGGGGACCCAGCAATCAGCCCCAGCATTTT. It translates to CASSIDGRGPSNQPQHF.

Comments on this clone: Other DNA sequences from this sample encode an identical CDR3 as well. The chain links TRBV3-1 (or the pseudogene TRBV3-2) to TRBJ2-2, with D possibly being TRBD1 (6 bases). The V end was cut by 1 base, the J end by 5 bases, with 8 bases between. CDR1 and CDR2 from the germline V gene are LGHDT and YNNKEL (reference sequence). This CDR3 is 14 amino acids long. CDR3 DNA sequence: TGTGCCAGCAGCCAAGGAGGGGGTACCGGGGAGCTGTTTTTT. Amino acid sequence: CASSQGGGTGELFF.

J is TRBJ2-6 and V is TRBV6-6, with 9 bases aligning to TRBD2. After removal of 5 bases from V and 0 bases from J, the junction contained 5 bases not matched to a gene. The CDR3 consists of 17 residues. Germline V gene data show CDR1 as MNHNY and CDR2 as SVGAGI (reference sequence). CDR3 region: CASSRLAEYSGANVLTF. The DNA for the CDR3 is TGTGCCAGCAGTCGACTAGCGGAATACTCTGGGGCCAACGTCCTGACTTTC.

CDR3: CASSQRQGYYGYTF. CDR3 nucleotide sequence: TGTGCCAGCAGTCAGAGACAGGGCTACTATGGCTACACCTTC. The chain couples TRBV6-5 to TRBJ1-2; 7 positions agree with TRBD1. This CDR3 spans 14 amino acids. V gave up 5 bases and J gave up 3 bases; unmatched junction bases: 6. Germline CDR1 reads MNHEY; CDR2 reads SVGAGI.

This chain joins TRBV7-9 and TRBJ1-6, with a weak D call TRBD1 (6 bases). The V and J ends lost 5 bases and 6 bases respectively, with 11 bases between them. This CDR3 is 14 amino acids long. Germline V gene lookup returns CDR1 SEHNR and CDR2 FQNEAQ (reference sequence). The CDR3 spells CASSRDRLNSPLHF. The CDR3 DNA reads as TGTGCCAGCAGCCGAGACAGGCTTAATTCACCCCTCCACTTT.

This chain links TRBV3-1 (or the pseudogene TRBV3-2) with TRBJ2-5; no firm D call. This CDR3 spans 13 amino acids. Trimming took 4 bases from V and 0 from J, leaving 6 bases between them. Germline V gene sequence: CDR1 LGHDT, CDR2 YNNKEL (reference sequence). The CDR3 spells CASSLEYQETQYF. The CDR3 bases are TGTGCCAGCAGCCTCGAGTACCAAGAGACCCAGTACTTC.

The chain combines TRBV7-3 with TRBJ1-1, with a possible D match to TRBD1 (5 bases). Trimming removed 1 base at V and 0 bases at J, with 9 bases between. The CDR3 consists of 15 residues. Germline V gene sequence: CDR1 SGHTA, CDR2 FQGTGA. In DNA, the CDR3 is TGTGCCAGCAGCTTAAACGGGGGGGTGAACACTGAAGCTTTCTTT. Its translation is CASSLNGGVNTEAFF.

The chain combines TRBV4-3 with TRBJ2-1; D gene unclear. Trimming left V 4 bases short and J 4 bases short, with 14 bases between. CDR3 length: 15 residues. Germline CDR1 reads LGHNA; CDR2 reads YSLEER. The CDR3 spells CASSRYSSSYNEQFF. The CDR3 region has the DNA TGCGCCAGCAGCCGATACAGCTCGAGTTACAATGAGCAGTTCTTC.

The rearrangement joins TRBV30 to TRBJ1-4; tentative D call: TRBD1 (5 bases). The CDR3 is 14 amino acids. Germline loops: CDR1 GTSNPN, CDR2 SVGIG (reference sequence). The V and J ends lost 1 base and 8 bases respectively, with 14 bases between them. CDR3: CAWSEKGVGEKLFF. CDR3 sequence (DNA): TGTGCCTGGAGTGAGAAAGGGGTTGGGGAAAAACTGTTTTTT.